Listed here are 31 T cell receptor beta chains from one sample, sequenced in a study of blood T cell repertoires in COVID-19. Sequencing was performed with immunoSEQ multiplex PCR; in TCRdb, only in-frame clones are kept and a portion is missing. The sample includes roughly 130,000 clones, over 75% of them seen just once. Sequencing input: peripheral blood. The receptors come from a woman aged 60 to 75 with acute or convalescent COVID-19.

The CDR3 spells CASKEDQISNQPQHF. DNA of the CDR3: TGTGCCAGCAAGGAGGATCAAATTAGCAATCAGCCCCAGCATTTT. The chain is built from TRBV28 and TRBJ1-5; D unclear. The CDR3 consists of 15 residues. Germline CDR1 is MDHEN and CDR2 is SYDVKM. Trimming took off 7 bases at V and 0 bases at J, with 13 bases between the two ends.

CDR3 in DNA: TGTGCCAGCAGCCCGACCGGGACTAGCGGGTACGAGCAGTACTTC. Translation gives CASSPTGTSGYEQYF. This rearrangement joins TRBV5-4 to TRBJ2-7; 12 bases are shared with TRBD2. V lost 4 bases to trimming and J lost 4 bases; unmatched junction nucleotides: 6. The CDR3 totals 15 residues. Germline V gene lookup returns CDR1 SGHNT and CDR2 YYREEE (reference sequence).

V and J are TRBV7-9 and TRBJ1-1; a weak D match, TRBD1 (6 bases). Trimming took off 3 bases at V and 2 bases at J, with 7 bases between the two ends. CDR3 length equals 13 residues. Looked up from germline, CDR1 is SEHNR and CDR2 is FQNEAQ (reference sequence). The CDR3 DNA reads as TGTGCCAGCAGCTTGGACAGTAACACTGAAGCTTTCTTT. It translates to CASSLDSNTEAFF. Complete variable domain (other parts from reference TRBV7-9 and TRBJ1-1): DTGVSQNPRHKITKRGQNVTFRCDPISEHNRLYWYRQTLGQGPEFLTYFQNEAQLEKSRLLSDRFSAERPKGSFSTLEIQRTEQGDSAMYLCASSLDSNTEAFFGQGTRLTVV.

This clone was seen a single time. V gene TRBV30 combines with J gene TRBJ1-3; 7 positions match TRBD1. The CDR3 contains 19 residues. The trim removed 0 bases at V and 5 bases at J, leaving 19 bases unmatched. Germline loops: CDR1 GTSNPN, CDR2 SVGIG (reference sequence). The CDR3: CAWSVIRQGQVGVRNTIYF. In nucleotides, the CDR3 is TGTGCCTGGAGTGTGATCCGACAGGGACAAGTCGGCGTAAGAAACACCATATATTTT.

The chain recombines TRBV27 with TRBJ1-1; a weak D match, TRBD1 (5 bases). The V end was cut by 4 bases, the J end by 9 bases, with 15 bases between. The CDR3 has 13 residues. Germline assignment: CDR1 MNHEY and CDR2 SMNVEV (reference sequence). The CDR3 sequence is CASSYHNGAKAFF. Written as DNA, the CDR3 is TGTGCCAGCAGTTACCACAATGGGGCCAAAGCTTTCTTT.

This clone was seen a single time. The rearrangement joins TRBV28 to TRBJ2-2; 8 bases agree with TRBD1. Germline V lookup: CDR1 MDHEN, CDR2 SYDVKM. V trimming: 7 bases; J trimming: 2 bases; junction bases outside the gene matches: 24. This CDR3 region has 21 residues. CDR3 bases: TGTGCCAGCATTAATCCTGACGGAGGGGGCGGGACAGGTGGCAACACCGGGGAGCTGTTTTTT. Protein: CASINPDGGGGTGGNTGELFF.

This chain uses TRBV19 with TRBJ1-2; 11 bases align to TRBD1. The junction had 8 bases not matched to a gene; V was cut back by 8 bases and J by 3 bases. The CDR3 has 15 residues. Germline V gives CDR1 LNHDA, CDR2 SQIVND (reference sequence). The CDR3 sequence is CASESGQGEYYGYTF. In DNA form, the CDR3 reads TGTGCCAGTGAATCGGGACAGGGGGAATACTATGGCTACACCTTC.

The chain is built from TRBV19 and TRBJ2-1, with TRBD2 as a possible D gene (6 bases). The V gene's germline CDR1 is LNHDA and CDR2 SQIVND (reference sequence). The CDR3 is made up of 18 amino acids. Trimming pared 2 bases from V and 0 bases from J, leaving 17 bases between. CDR3 sequence (DNA): TGTGCCAGTAGTATAATTGATCGCGGGGTCCTCTCCTACAATGAGCAGTTCTTC. Translation: CASSIIDRGVLSYNEQFF.

CDR3 loop: CASSWRVNEQFF. Here the CDR3 DNA reads TGTGCCAGCAGTTGGAGGGTAAATGAGCAGTTCTTC. J is TRBJ2-1 and V is TRBV28; weak D call: TRBD2 (6 bases). V dropped 4 bases and J dropped 7 bases, with 8 bases sitting between them. CDR1 MDHEN and CDR2 SYDVKM come from the germline V gene. The CDR3 consists of 12 residues.

The chain has TRBV3-1 (or the pseudogene TRBV3-2) and TRBJ2-3; tentative D call: TRBD1 (5 bases). CDR1 is LGHDT and CDR2 is YNNKEL in the germline V gene (reference sequence). The CDR3 covers 15 residues. The germline V and J ends were trimmed by 3 bases and 1 base, with 11 bases remaining between them. CDR3 DNA: TGTGCCAGCAGCCAGGTAGGGGCGGGCACAGATACGCAGTATTTT. Its protein is CASSQVGAGTDTQYF.

The chain recombines TRBV14 with TRBJ1-1; 8 nucleotides line up with TRBD1. This CDR3 is 14 amino acids long. Unmatched junction bases numbered 1, after V lost 1 base and J lost 3 bases. From germline, CDR1 is SGHDN and CDR2 FVKESK. The CDR3 nucleotides read TGTGCCAGCAGCCAAGCAGGGGGCTACACTGAAGCTTTCTTT. Translated, it gives CASSQAGGYTEAFF.

The rearrangement uses TRBV5-1 and TRBJ1-3, with D perhaps TRBD1 (6 bases). The CDR3 extends over 16 amino acids. CDR1 and CDR2 from the germline V gene are SGHRS and YFSETQ. V was pared by 2 bases and J by 1 base, with 13 bases between. The CDR3 reads CASSFGRGGSGNTIYF. CDR3 DNA sequence: TGCGCCAGCAGCTTCGGCAGGGGCGGATCTGGAAACACCATATATTTT.

The chain has TRBV3-1 (or the pseudogene TRBV3-2) and TRBJ1-2; possibly TRBD1 for D (6 bases). Germline V gene data show CDR1 as LGHDT and CDR2 as YNNKEL (reference sequence). This CDR3 spans 16 amino acids. V lost 4 bases to trimming and J lost 2 bases, with 17 bases between them. DNA of the CDR3: TGTGCCAGCAGCCTTTTGGGGGCCCGCCTAAACTATGGCTACACCTTC. This encodes CASSLLGARLNYGYTF.

This clone appeared a single time. The chain links TRBV18 to TRBJ1-4; D may be TRBD1 (5 bases). The CDR3 contains 15 residues. CDR1 is KGHSH and CDR2 is LQKENI in the germline V gene. With 5 bases removed from V and 7 bases from J, the gap between germline ends came to 17 bases. The chain's CDR3 is CASSASGGGSEKLFF. In DNA form, the CDR3 reads TGTGCCAGCTCAGCGAGCGGGGGAGGAAGTGAAAAACTGTTTTTT.

The chain couples TRBV15 to TRBJ2-5, with TRBD2 identical over 12 bases. The CDR3 has 14 residues. From germline, CDR1 is LNHNV and CDR2 YYDKDF (reference sequence). V was clipped by 8 bases and J by 1 base; unmatched bases: 2. The CDR3 loop reads CATGLAGLQETQYF. DNA of the CDR3: TGTGCCACCGGACTAGCGGGGCTCCAAGAGACCCAGTACTTC.

This chain connects TRBV6-1 to TRBJ1-5, with TRBD1 matching over 7 bases. The J segment lost 5 bases and the V segment lost 1 base, leaving 5 bases of the junction unmatched. The CDR3 has 15 amino acids. The germline CDR1 and CDR2 sequences are MNHNS and SASEGT. CDR3 sequence: CASSEGSGGYQPQHF. DNA for the CDR3: TGTGCCAGCAGTGAAGGGTCAGGGGGGTATCAGCCCCAGCATTTT.

V gene TRBV14 combines with J gene TRBJ1-1; D is undetermined. The CDR3 extends over 13 amino acids. Germline V gene data show CDR1 as SGHDN and CDR2 as FVKESK. V lost 4 bases to trimming and J lost 0 bases, with 6 bases between them. CDR3 in DNA: TGTGCCAGCAGCCGCGGTATGAACACTGAAGCTTTCTTT. Encoded protein: CASSRGMNTEAFF.

This clone was seen only a few times. The chain joins TRBV18 to TRBJ1-3; 7 bases match TRBD1. The CDR3 sequence is 17 residues long. Germline V lookup: CDR1 KGHSH, CDR2 LQKENI. J was trimmed by 1 base and V by 2 bases; bases with no gene match: 8. Here the CDR3 DNA reads TGTGCCAGCTCACCAGAGTCCGAGGGGGCATCTGGAAACACCATATATTTT. This sequence encodes CASSPESEGASGNTIYF.

This clone was seen just once. The V call is TRBV20-1, the J call TRBJ2-3; possible D gene TRBD2, 5 bases. The germline CDR1 and CDR2 sequences are DFQATT and SNEGSKA (reference sequence). The CDR3 is made up of 11 amino acids. V was clipped by 6 bases and J by 1 base, with 5 bases between them. The CDR3 region has the DNA TGCAGTGCGGGAGGCACAGATACGCAGTATTTT. Amino acids: CSAGGTDTQYF.

The chain employs TRBV10-2 and TRBJ1-2, with TRBD1 as a possible D gene (6 bases). The CDR3 sequence is 11 residues long. V was trimmed by 10 bases and J by 8 bases, leaving 14 bases between them. Germline lookup yields CDR1 WSHSY and CDR2 SAAADI. In DNA form, the CDR3 reads TGCGCCATATCGACAGGCGAGGGCTACACCTTC. It codes for CAISTGEGYTF.

The chain combines TRBV12-3 or TRBV12-4 with TRBJ1-5; the D is unclear. This CDR3 is 13 amino acids long. Trimming removed 5 bases from V and 11 bases from J, with 16 bases in between. The CDR3 DNA is TGTGCCAGCAGTGATGGATCCGGCGGGACCCAGCATTTT. Encoded protein: CASSDGSGGTQHF.

The V gene is TRBV2, the J gene TRBJ1-4, with 9 nucleotides matching TRBD1. CDR1 is SNHLY and CDR2 is FYNNEI in the germline V gene. The V gene end was trimmed by 6 bases and the J gene end by 0 bases; junction bases not matched to a gene: 11. The length of the CDR3 is 18 residues. The CDR3 DNA sequence: TGTGCCAGCAGGAAGAACCGGGACAGGGTGACAACTAATGAAAAACTGTTTTTT. This encodes CASRKNRDRVTTNEKLFF.

The J gene is TRBJ2-5, the V gene TRBV18, with 8 bases lining up with TRBD1. V shed 8 bases and J 4 bases; nucleotides not matched to a gene: 6. CDR1 and CDR2 (germline): KGHSH, LQKENI. CDR3 length equals 13 residues. CDR3 residues: CASAGTGRETQYF. DNA of the CDR3: TGTGCCAGCGCCGGGACAGGAAGAGAGACCCAGTACTTC.

The rearrangement links TRBV3-1 (or the pseudogene TRBV3-2) to TRBJ2-1, with TRBD2 identical over 7 bases. The ends lost 1 base at V and 2 bases at J; junction bases unmatched: 8. Germline-derived CDR1 and CDR2 are LGHDT and YNNKEL (reference sequence). The CDR3 has 17 residues. The CDR3 spells CASSQVGGRGAYNEQFF. The DNA of the CDR3 is TGTGCCAGCAGCCAAGTCGGCGGGAGAGGAGCCTACAATGAGCAGTTCTTC.

The chain couples TRBV10-1 to TRBJ2-2; 7 bases match TRBD2. This CDR3 is built from 13 residues. From germline, CDR1 is WNHNN and CDR2 SYGVQD (reference sequence). Trimming cost V 3 bases and J 6 bases; bases outside gene matches: 1. The CDR3 spells CASSDGGAGELFF. In nucleotides, the CDR3 is TGCGCCAGCAGTGATGGGGGGGCCGGGGAGCTGTTTTTT.

The chain links TRBV5-1 to TRBJ2-5; 7 bases fit TRBD1. CDR1 and CDR2 from the germline V gene are SGHRS and YFSETQ. The CDR3 spans 15 residues. The ends lost 4 bases at V and 3 bases at J; junction bases unmatched: 9. The CDR3 sequence is CASSRQGFGEETQYF. The DNA of the CDR3 is TGCGCCAGCAGCCGACAGGGCTTTGGGGAAGAGACCCAGTACTTC.

This sequence joins TRBV12-3 or TRBV12-4 and TRBJ2-3; 7 bases fit TRBD2. CDR3 length: 13 residues. V dropped 7 bases and J dropped 6; count of bases not matched to a gene: 7. The CDR3 loop is CASTGGSYDTQYF. In DNA form, the CDR3 reads TGTGCCAGCACCGGGGGGTCTTATGATACGCAGTATTTT.

The chain couples TRBV5-1 to TRBJ2-2; D gene uncertain. CDR1 is SGHRS, CDR2 YFSETQ, per germline. The CDR3 sequence is 16 residues long. Trimming shortened V by 0 bases and J by 2 bases, and 11 bases separated the two germline ends. The CDR3 region is CASSLGDTLNTGELFF. The CDR3, as DNA: TGCGCCAGCAGCTTGGGTGACACCCTTAACACCGGGGAGCTGTTTTTT.

The gene calls are TRBV29-1 and TRBJ1-4, with a tentative D call TRBD1 (5 bases). Germline V gene data show CDR1 as SQVTM and CDR2 as ANQGSEA. V was trimmed by 6 bases and J by 3 bases, leaving 8 bases between them. There are 12 residues in the CDR3. CDR3 bases: TGCAGCGTAGGAGGGGCTAATGAAAAACTGTTTTTT. This codes for CSVGGANEKLFF.

The chain uses TRBV10-3 and TRBJ2-2; TRBD1 agrees at 9 bases. Per the germline V gene, CDR1 is ENHRY and CDR2 is SYGVKD. The V segment lost 11 bases and the J segment 3 bases; nucleotides outside the gene matches: 4. CDR3 length equals 13 residues. For the CDR3, the DNA is TGTGCCGCGTGGACAGGGGACACCGGGGAGCTGTTTTTT. Translating it yields CAAWTGDTGELFF.

CDR3 DNA: TGCGCCAGCAGCCAAGACAGGTCGGGACTAGCGGGAGTCAACAATGAGCAGTTCTTC. Its protein is CASSQDRSGLAGVNNEQFF. The rearrangement links TRBV4-1 to TRBJ2-1; 14 bases are a match to TRBD2. CDR3 size: 19 residues. CDR1 is MGHRA, CDR2 YSYEKL, per germline. Trimming took 0 bases from V and 5 from J; bases not matched to a gene: 9.